This TCR beta chain was identified during a study of spatial heterogeneity in lung cancer. Study information: Raw sequencing reads included, on average, more than 8.5 appearances of each unique TCR and UMI combination.

A unique molecular identifier was attached to every TCR cDNA molecule. Using its own MiXCR run on the 5' RACE reads, TCRdb lists one record per CDR3 protein. The sample lists tens of thousands of distinct CDR3 sequences, around 3.1% occurring once. Time point reported: sample taken at primary tumor resection. The donor population consisted of over 55 patients with untreated, early-stage non-small cell lung cancer. The authors sequenced whole RNA from tumor, nontumor lung or frozen PBMC without sorting. CDR3 length: 14 amino acids. Germline V gene sequence: CDR1 SGHVS, CDR2 FQNEAQ. The V end was cut by 5 bases, the J end by 6 bases, with 17 bases between.

This sequence joins TRBV7-8 and TRBJ2-7; weak D call: TRBD1 (8 bases). The sequenced sample was normal lung tissue next to the tumor, obtained at surgery. The clonotype originates from a male donor with early-stage non-small cell lung cancer. The CDR3 sequence: CASSLTGGESEQYF. In DNA, the CDR3 is TGTGCCAGCAGCCTTACAGGGGGGGAATCCGAGCAGTACTTC.